This TCR beta chain is drawn from a study of T cells in Graves' hyperthyroidism and ophthalmopathy. In the study overall: Before any treatment, at initial diagnosis, peripheral blood was collected. Study-wide results and caveats: Most thyroid clonotypes with frequency above 0.001 were detected in blood.

RNA transcripts yielded amplified TCR beta CDR3 regions. The study used the HTBI primer set for a first-round RT-PCR of the TCR CDR3. A single record per CDR3 protein comes from TCRdb applying MiXCR to the multiplex PCR reads. The table includes around 300,000 distinct CDR3 sequences, about 14% detected once. This clonotype showed up many times. The antigen is unknown. CDR1 MNHNS and CDR2 SASEGT come from the germline V gene. J gave up 2 bases and V 6 bases, and 7 bases lay outside the gene matches. This CDR3 is 15 amino acids long. The TCR comes from a woman under 40 with Graves' hyperthyroidism that later progressed to Graves' ophthalmopathy. The V and J genes are TRBV6-1 and TRBJ2-3, with 8 bases identical to TRBD2. Input material: blood. CDR3 sequence reads: CASRPGRGLTDTQYF. The CDR3 DNA is TGTGCCAGCAGGCCCGGGAGGGGACTCACAGATACGCAGTATTTT.